This TCR beta chain was obtained from a study of T cell responses to AZD1222 COVID-19 vaccine. Broader study findings: Spike regions recognized by vaccine-associated CD4 TCRs spanned the protein, led by 160-218 and 743-854. The repertoires were collected only after the peak T cell response. Baseline antibody screening turned up just six seropositive AZD1222 recipients.

Only in-frame clones appear in the TCRdb table, and some are missing; sequencing was by immunoSEQ multiplex PCR. The table shows about 150,000 clones, with 90% occurring only once. Second-dose schedules of about 4 or about 12 weeks were combined. As concerns this clone: The antigen is not known.

The clonotype comes from an adult who received the AZD1222 COVID-19 vaccine. The specimen comprised peripheral blood, sampled 28 days after the second AZD1222 dose.

The CDR3 region has the DNA TGTGCCAGCAGTTTTAGAGTAGGGACAGGGCTTTTCTACGAGCAGTACTTC. Translation gives CASSFRVGTGLFYEQYF. The rearrangement joins TRBV27 to TRBJ2-7, with 9 bases matching TRBD1. The CDR3 is 17 residues long. The germline V gene encodes CDR1 MNHEY and CDR2 SMNVEV (reference sequence). After removal of 3 bases from V and 3 bases from J, the junction contained 12 bases not matched to a gene.